The entry that follows covers one T cell receptor (beta chain) sequence. These data belong to a study of blood T cell repertoires in COVID-19. Data came from immunoSEQ multiplex PCR; TCRdb stores just in-frame clones and leaves some out. The table has fewer than 450,000 clones, about 90% seen once. V lost 6 bases and J lost 1; bases outside the gene matches: 13. Germline values: CDR1 MDHEN, CDR2 SYDVKM. This CDR3 has 17 residues. Among Cohort 3 donors, those recovered had two negative PCRs, clearance, or symptom resolution. The source material was PBMCs or T cells enriched from blood (not recorded which). J is TRBJ1-2 and V is TRBV28, with 8 bases lining up with TRBD1. The TCR originated in a woman younger than 45 who had recovered from COVID-19. The CDR3 nucleotides are TGTGCCAGCAGCTCACCGGGACAGGCTTCGTTTAACTATGGCTACACCTTC. Protein: CASSSPGQASFNYGYTF.